Below are 13 T cell receptor beta chains sequenced from a single sample in a study of cytomegalovirus exposure and HLA in healthy donors. Vbeta (60) and Jbeta (13) primers were used in the PCR. TCRdb's copy holds only in-frame clones and misses some; the assay was immunoSEQ multiplex PCR. The data show approximately 90,000 clones, around three quarters seen once. Sequenced sample: PBMCs. The receptors were gathered from a woman between 45 and 65 years old in good health and CMV-seropositive.

The chain combines TRBV10-3 with TRBJ2-5; D uncertain. The germline gives CDR1 ENHRY, CDR2 SYGVKD. The CDR3 runs 13 residues. Trimming took off 7 bases at V and 1 base at J, with 10 bases between the two ends. Here the CDR3 DNA reads TGTGCCATCACAGGTGGCCTCCAAGAGACCCAGTACTTC. Translating it yields CAITGGLQETQYF.

This chain connects TRBV30 to TRBJ1-1; D is unclear. Deletions cut 3 bases from V and 1 base from J, with 12 bases between. CDR3 length: 14 residues. CDR1 is GTSNPN, CDR2 SVGIG, per germline (reference sequence). CDR3 DNA sequence: TGTGCCTGGAGGCTGGGTGGGCAGAACACTGAAGCTTTCTTT. Its protein product is CAWRLGGQNTEAFF.

The V gene is TRBV2, the J gene TRBJ1-5; D is undetermined. Trimming took 6 bases from V and 4 from J, leaving 16 bases between them. The germline CDR1 and CDR2 sequences are SNHLY and FYNNEI. The CDR3 runs 15 residues. The CDR3 sequence is CASRPDRAGNQPQHF. CDR3 nucleotide sequence: TGTGCCAGCAGACCGGACCGGGCGGGAAATCAGCCCCAGCATTTT.

The CDR3 here is CASSVGGGDGQPQHF. CDR3 in DNA: TGTGCCAGCAGCGTAGGGGGAGGGGACGGTCAGCCCCAGCATTTT. The chain couples TRBV9 to TRBJ1-5; the D gene is possibly TRBD1 (5 bases). V was clipped by 0 bases and J by 6 bases, with 13 bases between them. The CDR3 runs to 15 residues. CDR1 SGDLS and CDR2 YYNGEE come from the germline V gene.

The chain uses TRBV30 and TRBJ2-7; D is possibly TRBD2 (5 bases). The germline V gene has CDR1 GTSNPN and CDR2 SVGIG (reference sequence). Trimming pared 4 bases from V and 4 bases from J, leaving 17 bases between. This CDR3 contains 14 residues. The chain's CDR3 is CAWNMGGPGYEQYF. CDR3 nucleotides: TGTGCCTGGAACATGGGCGGGCCTGGGTACGAGCAGTACTTC.

This clone was detected a few times. This sequence joins TRBV29-1 and TRBJ2-7, with 12 bases matching TRBD2. The CDR3 is made up of 17 amino acids. Germline CDR1 reads SQVTM; CDR2 reads ANQGSEA. Trimming cost V 4 bases and J 1 base; bases outside gene matches: 11. Written as DNA, the CDR3 is TGCAGCGTTGTGGGGCTCTTACTAGCGGGAGGTTCCTACGAGCAGTACTTC. This sequence encodes CSVVGLLLAGGSYEQYF.

The chain carries TRBV5-1 and TRBJ2-5; tentatively, D is TRBD1 (6 bases). The J call may not be correct, given that the DNA end is closer to TRBJ2-7. The length of the CDR3 is 14 residues. The V gene's germline CDR1 is SGHRS and CDR2 YFSETQ. This chain's CDR3 is CASSLGTASDEQYF. The CDR3 DNA sequence: TGCGCCAGCAGCTTGGGGACAGCTTCAGACGAGCAGTACTTC.

This clone was detected once. This sequence joins TRBV25-1 and TRBJ1-2; no clear D gene. From germline, CDR1 is MGHDK and CDR2 SYGVNS. This CDR3 spans 14 amino acids. V shed 3 bases and J shed 2 bases, with 10 bases lying between them. This chain's CDR3 is CASSDTPQNYGYTF. CDR3 bases: TGTGCCAGCAGTGACACCCCTCAGAACTATGGCTACACCTTC.

There are a few counts of this clone. V is TRBV6-1 and J is TRBJ1-1; tentatively, D is TRBD1 (5 bases). This CDR3 is built from 12 residues. Per germline, CDR1 MNHNS and CDR2 SASEGT. V lost 10 bases and J 3 bases, leaving 12 bases between the germline ends. The CDR3 loop is CATQTAYTEAFF. Written as DNA, the CDR3 is TGTGCCACCCAGACAGCTTACACTGAAGCTTTCTTT.

The rearrangement links TRBV15 to TRBJ2-1, with 7 bases fitting TRBD2. In germline, CDR1 is LNHNV, CDR2 YYDKDF (reference sequence). Trimming cost V 5 bases and J 5 bases; bases outside gene matches: 12. This CDR3 is built from 16 residues. The CDR3 spells CATSLLGRAWNNEQFF. Written as DNA, the CDR3 is TGTGCCACCAGCCTTCTAGGGAGGGCTTGGAACAATGAGCAGTTCTTC.

This clone was recorded a few times. The genes are TRBV15 and TRBJ2-1; possibly TRBD2 for D (5 bases). CDR3 length: 15 amino acids. V lost 3 bases, J lost 3 bases, and 12 bases lay in between. Germline V gene lookup returns CDR1 LNHNV and CDR2 YYDKDF (reference sequence). The CDR3 is CATSRPPLDYNEQFF. The CDR3 nucleotides are TGTGCCACCAGCAGGCCTCCACTAGACTACAATGAGCAGTTCTTC.

V gene TRBV6-1 combines with J gene TRBJ1-6, with D perhaps TRBD1 (6 bases). The CDR3 consists of 13 residues. With 11 bases removed from V and 7 bases from J, the gap between germline ends came to 15 bases. CDR1 and CDR2 (germline): MNHNS, SASEGT. The CDR3 sequence is CARGAAGNSPLHF. Written as DNA, the CDR3 is TGTGCCCGGGGGGCGGCGGGGAATTCACCCCTCCACTTT.

The chain couples TRBV7-3 to TRBJ2-5, with a weak D call TRBD2 (6 bases). This CDR3 comprises 14 residues. Germline lookup yields CDR1 SGHTA and CDR2 FQGTGA. V shed 4 bases and J shed 2 bases, with 11 bases lying between them. CDR3 sequence (DNA): TGTGCCAGCAGCTCCTGGGGAGGACAAGAGACCCAGTACTTC. This gives the protein CASSSWGGQETQYF.